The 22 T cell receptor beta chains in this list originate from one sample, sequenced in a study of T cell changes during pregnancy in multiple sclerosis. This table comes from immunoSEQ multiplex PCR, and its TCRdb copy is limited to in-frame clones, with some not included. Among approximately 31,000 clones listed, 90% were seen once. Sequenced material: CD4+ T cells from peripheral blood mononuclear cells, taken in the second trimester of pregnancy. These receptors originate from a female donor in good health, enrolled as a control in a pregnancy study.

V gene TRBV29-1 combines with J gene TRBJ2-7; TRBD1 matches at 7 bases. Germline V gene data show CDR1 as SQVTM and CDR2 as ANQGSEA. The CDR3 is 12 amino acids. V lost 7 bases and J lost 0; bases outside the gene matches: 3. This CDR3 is CSARDSSYEQYF. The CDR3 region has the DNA TGCAGCGCCCGGGACAGCTCCTACGAGCAGTACTTC.

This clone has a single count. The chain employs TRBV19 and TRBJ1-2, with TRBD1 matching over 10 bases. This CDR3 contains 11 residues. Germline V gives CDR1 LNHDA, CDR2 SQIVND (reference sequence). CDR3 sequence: CATGGFGGYTF. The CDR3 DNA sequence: TGTGCGACAGGGGGCTTTGGTGGCTACACCTTC.

As DNA, the CDR3 is TGTGCCATCAGTGTTTCCCTAGCGGGGGCCCCCTACGAGCAGTACTTC. Residues: CAISVSLAGAPYEQYF. The V and J genes are TRBV10-3 and TRBJ2-7, with 10 bases matching TRBD2. Unmatched junction bases numbered 8, after V lost 4 bases and J lost 2 bases. Looked up from germline, CDR1 is ENHRY and CDR2 is SYGVKD. The CDR3 is 16 residues long.

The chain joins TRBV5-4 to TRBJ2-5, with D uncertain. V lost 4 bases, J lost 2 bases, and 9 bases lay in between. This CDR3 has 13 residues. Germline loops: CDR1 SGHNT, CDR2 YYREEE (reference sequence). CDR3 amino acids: CASSVASQETQYF. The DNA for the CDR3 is TGTGCCAGCAGCGTGGCCAGTCAAGAGACCCAGTACTTC. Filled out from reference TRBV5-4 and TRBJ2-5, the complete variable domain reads ETGVTQSPTHLIKTRGQQVTLRCSSQSGHNTVSWYQQALGQGPQFIFQYYREEENGRGNFPPRFSGLQFPNYSSELNVNALELDDSALYLCASSVASQETQYFGPGTRLLVL.

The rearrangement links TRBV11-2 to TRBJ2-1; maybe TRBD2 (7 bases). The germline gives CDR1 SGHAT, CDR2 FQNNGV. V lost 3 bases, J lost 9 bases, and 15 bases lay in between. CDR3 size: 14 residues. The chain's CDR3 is CASSFGGGLGEQFF. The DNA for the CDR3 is TGTGCCAGCAGCTTTGGGGGGGGGCTCGGTGAGCAGTTCTTC.

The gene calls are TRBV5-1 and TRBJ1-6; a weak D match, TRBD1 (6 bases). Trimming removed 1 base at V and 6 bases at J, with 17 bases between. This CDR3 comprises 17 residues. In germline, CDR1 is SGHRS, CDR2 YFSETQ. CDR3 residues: CASSLTLTGGSNSPLHF. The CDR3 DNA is TGCGCCAGCAGCTTGACCCTGACAGGTGGAAGTAATTCACCCCTCCACTTT.

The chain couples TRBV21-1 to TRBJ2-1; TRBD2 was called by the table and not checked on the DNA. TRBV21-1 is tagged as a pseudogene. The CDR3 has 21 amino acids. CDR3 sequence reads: CASSAFFGTGRLAGASHEQFF. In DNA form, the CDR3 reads TGTGCCAGCAGCGCATTCTTCGGGACAGGAAGACTAGCGGGGGCCTCTCATGAGCAGTTCTTC.

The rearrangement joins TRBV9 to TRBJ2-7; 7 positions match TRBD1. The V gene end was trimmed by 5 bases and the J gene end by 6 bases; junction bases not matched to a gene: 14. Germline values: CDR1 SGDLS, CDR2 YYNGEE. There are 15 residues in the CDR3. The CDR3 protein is CASSSPTGKVGEQYF. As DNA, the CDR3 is TGTGCCAGCAGTAGCCCGACAGGGAAAGTTGGCGAGCAGTACTTC. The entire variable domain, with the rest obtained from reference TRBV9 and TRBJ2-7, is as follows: DSGVTQTPKHLITATGQRVTLRCSPRSGDLSVYWYQQSLDQGLQFLIQYYNGEERAKGNILERFSAQQFPDLHSELNLSSLELGDSALYFCASSSPTGKVGEQYFGPGTRLTVT.

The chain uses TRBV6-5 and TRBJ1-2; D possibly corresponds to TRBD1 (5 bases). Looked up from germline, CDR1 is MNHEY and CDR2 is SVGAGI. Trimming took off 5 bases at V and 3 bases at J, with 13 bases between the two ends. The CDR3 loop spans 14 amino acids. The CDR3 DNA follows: TGTGCCAGCAGTCCGGCCGACAGATACTATGGCTACACCTTC. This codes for CASSPADRYYGYTF.

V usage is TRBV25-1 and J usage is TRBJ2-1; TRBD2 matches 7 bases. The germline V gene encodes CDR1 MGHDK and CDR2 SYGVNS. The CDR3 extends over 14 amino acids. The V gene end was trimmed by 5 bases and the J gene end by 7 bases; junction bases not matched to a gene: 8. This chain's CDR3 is CASSPASGRNEQFF. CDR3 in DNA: TGTGCCAGCAGTCCAGCTAGCGGAAGGAATGAGCAGTTCTTC.

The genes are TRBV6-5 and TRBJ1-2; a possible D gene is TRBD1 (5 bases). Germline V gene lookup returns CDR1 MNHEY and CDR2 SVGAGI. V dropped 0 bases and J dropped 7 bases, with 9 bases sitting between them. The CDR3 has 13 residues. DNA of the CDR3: TGTGCCAGCAGTTACTCGATGGGGGGTGGCTACACCTTC. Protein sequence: CASSYSMGGGYTF.

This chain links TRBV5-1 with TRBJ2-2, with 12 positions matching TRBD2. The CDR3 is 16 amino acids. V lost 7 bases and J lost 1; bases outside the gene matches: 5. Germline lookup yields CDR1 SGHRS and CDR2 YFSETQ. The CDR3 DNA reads TGCGCCAGCCAAACTAGCGGGGGGCTGAACACCGGGGAGCTGTTTTTT. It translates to CASQTSGGLNTGELFF.

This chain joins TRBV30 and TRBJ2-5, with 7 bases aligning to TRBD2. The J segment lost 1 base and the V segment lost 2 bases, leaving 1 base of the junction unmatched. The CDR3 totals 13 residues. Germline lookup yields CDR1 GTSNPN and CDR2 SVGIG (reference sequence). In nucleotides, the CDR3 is TGTGCCTGGAGTCGCGGGGGCCAAGAGACCCAGTACTTC. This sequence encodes CAWSRGGQETQYF.

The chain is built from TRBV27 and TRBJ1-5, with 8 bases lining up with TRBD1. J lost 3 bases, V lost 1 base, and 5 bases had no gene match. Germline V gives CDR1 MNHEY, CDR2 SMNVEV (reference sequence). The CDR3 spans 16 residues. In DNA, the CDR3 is TGTGCCAGCAGTTTATACACAGGGGGGATCAATCAGCCCCAGCATTTT. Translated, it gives CASSLYTGGINQPQHF.

The CDR3 reads CASSPAGTEAFF. The CDR3 DNA reads as TGTGCCAGCTCACCGGCGGGAACTGAAGCTTTCTTT. The chain uses TRBV18 and TRBJ1-1; no definite D call. CDR1 is KGHSH and CDR2 is LQKENI in the germline V gene. The germline V and J ends were trimmed by 3 bases and 5 bases, with 7 bases remaining between them. There are 12 residues in the CDR3. Together with reference TRBV18 and TRBJ1-1, the CDR3 gives the full variable domain: NAGVMQNPRHLVRRRGQEARLRCSPMKGHSHVYWYRQLPEEGLKFMVYLQKENIIDESGMPKERFSAEFPKEGPSILRIQQVVRGDSAAYFCASSPAGTEAFFGQGTRLTVV.

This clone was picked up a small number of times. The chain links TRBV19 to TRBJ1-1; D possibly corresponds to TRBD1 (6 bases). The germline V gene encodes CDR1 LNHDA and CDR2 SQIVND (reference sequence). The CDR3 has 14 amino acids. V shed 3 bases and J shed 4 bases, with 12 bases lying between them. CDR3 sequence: CASSIHRVGTEAFF. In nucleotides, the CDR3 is TGTGCCAGTAGTATCCACAGGGTAGGCACTGAAGCTTTCTTT.

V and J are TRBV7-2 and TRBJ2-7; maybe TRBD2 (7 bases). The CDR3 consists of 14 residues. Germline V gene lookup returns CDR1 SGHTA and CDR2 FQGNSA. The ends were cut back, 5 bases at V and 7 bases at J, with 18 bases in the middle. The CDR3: CASSHIRGGREQYF. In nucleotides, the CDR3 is TGTGCCAGCAGCCACATTAGGGGGGGCCGGGAGCAGTACTTC. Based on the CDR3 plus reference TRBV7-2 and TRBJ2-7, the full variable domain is GAGVSQSPSNKVTEKGKDVELRCDPISGHTALYWYRQSLGQGLEFLIYFQGNSAPDKSGLPSDRFSAERTGGSVSTLTIQRTQQEDSAVYLCASSHIRGGREQYFGPGTRLTVT.

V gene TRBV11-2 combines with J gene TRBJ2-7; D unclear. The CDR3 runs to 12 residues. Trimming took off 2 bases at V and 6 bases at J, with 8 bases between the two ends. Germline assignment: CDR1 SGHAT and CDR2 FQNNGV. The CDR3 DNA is TGTGCCAGCAGCTTAACTTCTAGCGAGCAGTACTTC. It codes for CASSLTSSEQYF.

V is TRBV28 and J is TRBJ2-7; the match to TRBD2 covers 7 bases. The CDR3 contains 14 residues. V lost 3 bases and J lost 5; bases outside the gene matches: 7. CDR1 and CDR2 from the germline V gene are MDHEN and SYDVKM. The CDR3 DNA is TGTGCCAGCAGTTTCCCTATTCTAGCGGACGAGCAGTACTTC. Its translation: CASSFPILADEQYF.

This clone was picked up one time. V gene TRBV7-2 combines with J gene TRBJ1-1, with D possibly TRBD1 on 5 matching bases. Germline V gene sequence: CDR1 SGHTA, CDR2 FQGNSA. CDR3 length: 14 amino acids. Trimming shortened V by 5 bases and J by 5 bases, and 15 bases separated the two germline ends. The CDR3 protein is CASSPQRRGTEAFF. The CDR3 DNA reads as TGTGCCAGCAGCCCCCAGCGGCGGGGGACTGAAGCTTTCTTT.

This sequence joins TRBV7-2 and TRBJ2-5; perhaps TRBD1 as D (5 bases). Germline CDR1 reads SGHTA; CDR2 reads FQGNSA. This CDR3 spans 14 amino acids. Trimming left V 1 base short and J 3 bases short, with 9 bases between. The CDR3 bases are TGTGCCAGCAGCTTAGACAGGTGGGAAGAGACCCAGTACTTC. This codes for CASSLDRWEETQYF.

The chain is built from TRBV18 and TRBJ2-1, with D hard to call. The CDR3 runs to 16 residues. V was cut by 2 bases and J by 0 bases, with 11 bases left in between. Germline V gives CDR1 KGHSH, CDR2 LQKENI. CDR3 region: CASSPFELGSYNEQFF. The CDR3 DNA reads TGTGCCAGCTCACCATTCGAGCTAGGCTCCTACAATGAGCAGTTCTTC.